Listed here are 14 T cell receptor beta chains from one sample, sequenced in a study of early stage breast cancer tumors. Clones were read by immunoSEQ multiplex PCR, and TCRdb kept only the in-frame ones, dropping some. The repertoire consists of 4,000 to 5,500 clones, with almost 65% occurring once and the leading ten covering approximately 25%. Material: breast tumor tissue. These receptors were collected from a person aged 45 to 60 with breast cancer.

This clone was detected only a few times. The chain employs TRBV7-9 and TRBJ2-5, with D uncertain. The germline gives CDR1 SEHNR, CDR2 FQNEAQ (reference sequence). V was shortened by 6 bases and J by 3 bases, with 14 bases between the two germline ends. The CDR3 extends over 14 amino acids. The CDR3 bases are TGTGCCAGCAGTTTAAAGGGTTTCAAAGAGACCCAGTACTTC. This gives the protein CASSLKGFKETQYF.

The chain employs TRBV2 and TRBJ2-5; maybe TRBD2 (6 bases). The V gene lost 6 bases and the J gene lost 5 bases, with 13 bases spanning the gap. The CDR3 length is 13 residues. The germline gives CDR1 SNHLY, CDR2 FYNNEI. CDR3 DNA: TGTGCCAGCAGCTCTCAACGGGGGGAGACCCAGTACTTC. This translates into CASSSQRGETQYF.

The chain is built from TRBV10-3 and TRBJ2-5, with TRBD1 matching 10 bases. The CDR3 is 14 residues long. V lost 10 bases to trimming and J lost 5 bases; unmatched junction nucleotides: 10. Per germline, CDR1 ENHRY and CDR2 SYGVKD. The CDR3 nucleotides are TGTGCCACGGCTTGGGACAGGGGAGGTGAGACCCAGTACTTC. It encodes CATAWDRGGETQYF.

In its sample, this clone was seen a few times. In DNA, the CDR3 is TGTGCCAGCAGCCAAGTAAGGGTGGGGGTCCAGCCCCAGCATTTT. It yields the protein CASSQVRVGVQPQHF. The chain joins TRBV4-2 to TRBJ1-5, with D possibly matching TRBD1 (5 bases). V was trimmed by 1 base and J by 7 bases, leaving 14 bases between them. CDR3 length equals 15 residues. Germline loops: CDR1 LGHNA, CDR2 YNFKEQ.

Within the sample, this clone is large (0.1 to 1%). The chain has TRBV7-9 and TRBJ1-2, with 8 bases identical to TRBD1. With V trimmed by 5 bases and J by 2 bases, 7 bases remained unmatched. This CDR3 has 15 residues. CDR1 and CDR2 from the germline V gene are SEHNR and FQNEAQ (reference sequence). The CDR3 nucleotides are TGTGCCAGCAGCCTCCCGGGACAGGAGAACTATGGCTACACCTTC. Protein sequence: CASSLPGQENYGYTF. Together with reference TRBV7-9 and TRBJ1-2, the CDR3 gives the full variable domain: DTGVSQNPRHKITKRGQNVTFRCDPISEHNRLYWYRQTLGQGPEFLTYFQNEAQLEKSRLLSDRFSAERPKGSFSTLEIQRTEQGDSAMYLCASSLPGQENYGYTFGSGTRLTVV.

The CDR3 reads CASSIAAPQGVNTEAFF. Here the CDR3 DNA reads TGTGCCAGTAGTATAGCGGCCCCACAGGGGGTGAACACTGAAGCTTTCTTT. The chain joins TRBV19 to TRBJ1-1, with TRBD1 identical over 8 bases. The CDR3 has 17 residues. V was pared by 1 base and J by 0 bases, with 7 bases of the junction left unmatched. Per the germline V gene, CDR1 is LNHDA and CDR2 is SQIVND (reference sequence).

This clone ranks as medium-sized (0.01 to 0.1%). The rearrangement links TRBV5-5 to TRBJ2-1; 8 nucleotides match TRBD2. This CDR3 has 16 residues. Germline V lookup: CDR1 SGHKS, CDR2 YYEKEE (reference sequence). V lost 3 bases, J lost 6 bases, and 11 bases stayed unmatched. CDR3 coding DNA: TGTGCCAGCAGCTCGTACGGGACTAGATTTGGCAATGAGCAGTTCTTC. Translated: CASSSYGTRFGNEQFF.

Only a few counts were recorded for this clone. The rearrangement joins TRBV30 to TRBJ2-1, with TRBD2 as a possible D gene (7 bases). V was cut by 8 bases and J by 10 bases, with 24 bases left in between. Germline loops: CDR1 GTSNPN, CDR2 SVGIG (reference sequence). The CDR3 consists of 14 residues. As DNA, the CDR3 is TGTGCCGGCCGGGGGGCAGGGTCGAGAGTGGAGCAGTTCTTC. Protein product: CAGRGAGSRVEQFF.

Within the sample, this clone is large (0.1 to 1%). The same CDR3 arises from other DNA sequences in this sample as well. V is TRBV14 and J is TRBJ2-7; D is uncertain. This CDR3 has 11 residues. Trimming pared 3 bases from V and 3 bases from J, leaving 3 bases between. Germline V gene sequence: CDR1 SGHDN, CDR2 FVKESK. Written as DNA, the CDR3 is TGTGCCAGCAGCCAGAACTACGAGCAGTACTTC. As protein: CASSQNYEQYF.

The rearrangement uses TRBV2 and TRBJ1-1; 10 bases are shared with TRBD1. The length of the CDR3 is 14 residues. Germline V gene data show CDR1 as SNHLY and CDR2 as FYNNEI. Trimming removed 8 bases from V and 5 bases from J; junction bases left unmatched: 8. DNA for the CDR3: TGTGCCAGCGGCGGACGGACAGGGGGGACTGAAGCTTTCTTT. Its protein product is CASGGRTGGTEAFF.

The J gene is TRBJ2-5, the V gene TRBV27; possibly TRBD1 or TRBD2 for D (5 bases each). Germline assignment: CDR1 MNHEY and CDR2 SMNVEV (reference sequence). This CDR3 spans 14 amino acids. Trimming pared 5 bases from V and 5 bases from J, leaving 15 bases between. The CDR3 is CASSAWDGEETQYF. In nucleotides, the CDR3 is TGTGCCAGCAGTGCATGGGACGGTGAGGAGACCCAGTACTTC.

The CDR3 sequence: CASSAPGLSRTGELFF. Written as DNA, the CDR3 is TGTGCCAGCAGCGCCCCCGGGCTGAGCCGAACCGGGGAGCTGTTTTTT. The V gene is TRBV9, the J gene TRBJ2-2; D remains ambiguous. Looked up from germline, CDR1 is SGDLS and CDR2 is YYNGEE. The CDR3 has 16 residues. Deletions cut 3 bases from V and 5 bases from J, with 17 bases between.

This clone was recorded a few times. The V call is TRBV7-3, the J call TRBJ2-5, with D possibly matching TRBD2 (6 bases). Deletions cut 6 bases from V and 5 bases from J, with 19 bases between. This CDR3 region has 15 residues. From germline, CDR1 is SGHTA and CDR2 FQGTGA. The CDR3 here is CASSRSGQARETQYF. CDR3 DNA: TGTGCCAGCAGTCGTAGCGGACAAGCGAGGGAGACCCAGTACTTC.

The gene calls are TRBV19 and TRBJ2-2; the D gene is possibly TRBD1 (5 bases). Trimming shortened V by 4 bases and J by 4 bases, and 7 bases separated the two germline ends. The germline CDR1 and CDR2 sequences are LNHDA and SQIVND (reference sequence). The CDR3 length is 13 residues. The CDR3 bases are TGTGCCAGTAGTACAACAGGCACCGGGGAGCTGTTTTTT. It specifies CASSTTGTGELFF.